A selection of T cell receptor beta chains follows, all from one sample in a study of a mutant IDH1 vaccine in newly diagnosed glioma. Assay: immunoSEQ multiplex PCR; the TCRdb copy retains only in-frame clones and omits some. The data contain tens of thousands of clones, 90% to 95% of them singletons. These receptors' targets are unknown. The sequences come from PBMCs, collected from a glioma patient whose treatment included an IDH1 peptide vaccine. These receptors were obtained from a woman aged 45-59 years with glioma. Each CDR3 is given with its conserved first and last residue. D genes are given only for firm matches. Expanded clones are given a class, and other clones once, few, many or no size at all.

clone_size: NA; j_call: TRBJ1-2; v_call: TRBV6-5; d_call: NA; cdr3_length: 13; cdr3_nt: TGTGCCAGCAGTTACGGGGTGGGCTATGGCTACACCTTC; cdr3_aa: CASSYGVGYGYTF
clone_size: NA; j_call: TRBJ1-5; v_call: TRBV27; d_call: TRBD1; cdr3_length: 16; cdr3_nt: TGTGCCAGCAGTCGGGGAGGACAGGGTGGGAATCAGCCCCAGCATTTT; cdr3_aa: CASSRGGQGGNQPQHF
clone_size: NA; j_call: TRBJ2-7; v_call: TRBV21-1; d_call: NA; cdr3_length: 17; cdr3_nt: TGTGCCAGCAGCGCCTTCTGGACTAGCGGGTCCCCCTACGAGCAGTACTTC; cdr3_aa: CASSAFWTSGSPYEQYF
clone_size: NA; j_call: TRBJ2-5; v_call: TRBV5-4; d_call: NA; cdr3_length: 14; cdr3_nt: TGTGCCAGCAGCTTAATTGCTAGCCAAGAGACCCAGTACTTC; cdr3_aa: CASSLIASQETQYF
clone_size: NA; j_call: TRBJ1-6; v_call: TRBV28; d_call: NA; cdr3_length: 14; cdr3_nt: TGTGCCAGCAGTAACAGGGTTATTAATTCACCCCTCCACTTT; cdr3_aa: CASSNRVINSPLHF
clone_size: NA; j_call: TRBJ2-2; v_call: TRBV10-3; d_call: TRBD1; cdr3_length: 15; cdr3_nt: TGTGCCATCAGTCCTGGACAGGGGGCGGTCGGGGAGCTGTTTTTT; cdr3_aa: CAISPGQGAVGELFF
clone_size: NA; j_call: TRBJ2-5; v_call: TRBV6-5; d_call: NA; cdr3_length: 13; cdr3_nt: TGTGCCAGCACCCCTCAGGGTCGAGAGACCCAGTACTTC; cdr3_aa: CASTPQGRETQYF
clone_size: NA; j_call: TRBJ1-1; v_call: TRBV9; d_call: NA; cdr3_length: 12; cdr3_nt: TGTGCCAGCAGCGTTTCAGGGACTGAAGCTTTCTTT; cdr3_aa: CASSVSGTEAFF
clone_size: once; j_call: TRBJ1-2; v_call: TRBV10-3; d_call: NA; cdr3_length: 13; cdr3_nt: TGTGCCATCAGGCCGGAGGGGGTGGGTGGCTACACCTTC; cdr3_aa: CAIRPEGVGGYTF
clone_size: NA; j_call: TRBJ1-3; v_call: TRBV28; d_call: NA; cdr3_length: 16; cdr3_nt: TGTGCCAGCAGTATAGGGACCGGGACCTCGGGAAACACCATATATTTT; cdr3_aa: CASSIGTGTSGNTIYF
clone_size: NA; j_call: TRBJ2-5; v_call: TRBV29-1; d_call: NA; cdr3_length: 12; cdr3_nt: TGCAGCGTTGACCGGGAGATTAAGACCCAGTACTTC; cdr3_aa: CSVDREIKTQYF
clone_size: NA; j_call: TRBJ2-3; v_call: TRBV7-9; d_call: TRBD2; cdr3_length: 15; cdr3_nt: TGTGCCAGCAGCTTAAAGCGGGGATACACAGATACGCAGTATTTT; cdr3_aa: CASSLKRGYTDTQYF
clone_size: NA; j_call: TRBJ2-3; v_call: TRBV7-3; d_call: NA; cdr3_length: 13; cdr3_nt: TGTGCCAGCAGCTTGATAGCCCCAGATACGCAGTATTTT; cdr3_aa: CASSLIAPDTQYF
clone_size: NA; j_call: TRBJ1-5; v_call: TRBV27; d_call: NA; cdr3_length: 17; cdr3_nt: TGTGCCAGCAGTTCGAACGTAGGACAGTTTTACAATCAGCCCCAGCATTTT; cdr3_aa: CASSSNVGQFYNQPQHF
clone_size: NA; j_call: TRBJ1-6; v_call: TRBV6-1; d_call: TRBD1; cdr3_length: 14; cdr3_nt: TGTGCCACCGCCACAGGGGGCGGTGGTTCACCCCTCCACTTT; cdr3_aa: CATATGGGGSPLHF
clone_size: NA; j_call: TRBJ1-1; v_call: TRBV27; d_call: NA; cdr3_length: 14; cdr3_nt: TGTGCCAGCAGTCTGGGACGGTTGAACACTGAAGCTTTCTTT; cdr3_aa: CASSLGRLNTEAFF
clone_size: NA; j_call: TRBJ2-1; v_call: TRBV19; d_call: TRBD2; cdr3_length: 15; cdr3_nt: TGTGCCAGTAGACTAGCGGGAGGATCCTACAATGAGCAGTTCTTC; cdr3_aa: CASRLAGGSYNEQFF
clone_size: NA; j_call: TRBJ2-2; v_call: TRBV6-6; d_call: TRBD2; cdr3_length: 14; cdr3_nt: TGTGCCAGCATCGTTAGCGGGTCCGGCGGGGAGCTGTTTTTT; cdr3_aa: CASIVSGSGGELFF
clone_size: NA; j_call: TRBJ1-4; v_call: TRBV11-2; d_call: TRBD1; cdr3_length: 15; cdr3_nt: TGTGCCAGCAGCCGCAGACAGGGCCCGCGGGAAAAACTGTTTTTT; cdr3_aa: CASSRRQGPREKLFF
clone_size: NA; j_call: TRBJ1-2; v_call: TRBV28; d_call: NA; cdr3_length: 13; cdr3_nt: TGTGCCAGCAGCGTCATTGGGGGCTATGGCTACACCTTC; cdr3_aa: CASSVIGGYGYTF
clone_size: NA; j_call: TRBJ1-2; v_call: TRBV7-9; d_call: TRBD1; cdr3_length: 14; cdr3_nt: TGTGCCAGCAGCTTAGAGACAGGGATCTATGGCTACACCTTC; cdr3_aa: CASSLETGIYGYTF
clone_size: NA; j_call: TRBJ2-3; v_call: TRBV6-1; d_call: NA; cdr3_length: 13; cdr3_nt: TGTGCCAGCAGCCGCGGAAGGCGGGATACGCAGTATTTT; cdr3_aa: CASSRGRRDTQYF
clone_size: NA; j_call: TRBJ1-5; v_call: TRBV27; d_call: NA; cdr3_length: 14; cdr3_nt: TGTGCCAGCAGTTGGGGGTCTGGCAATCAGCCCCAGCATTTT; cdr3_aa: CASSWGSGNQPQHF
clone_size: NA; j_call: TRBJ1-2; v_call: TRBV30; d_call: NA; cdr3_length: 13; cdr3_nt: TGTGCCTGGAGTGTAAAAGGAACCTATGGCTACACCTTC; cdr3_aa: CAWSVKGTYGYTF
clone_size: NA; j_call: TRBJ1-5; v_call: TRBV30; d_call: NA; cdr3_length: 14; cdr3_nt: TGTGCCTGGAGTGTATTGGGCCTCAATCAGCCCCAGCATTTT; cdr3_aa: CAWSVLGLNQPQHF
clone_size: NA; j_call: TRBJ1-1; v_call: TRBV9; d_call: NA; cdr3_length: 13; cdr3_nt: TGTGCCAGCAGCCCTTCCCCGAACACTGAAGCTTTCTTT; cdr3_aa: CASSPSPNTEAFF
clone_size: NA; j_call: TRBJ2-7; v_call: TRBV6-6; d_call: TRBD1; cdr3_length: 14; cdr3_nt: TGTGCCAGCAGTCACAGACCAGGGGGCTACGAGCAGTACTTC; cdr3_aa: CASSHRPGGYEQYF
clone_size: NA; j_call: TRBJ1-3; v_call: TRBV27; d_call: NA; cdr3_length: 14; cdr3_nt: TGTGCCAGCAGTCTCCAGGGTGGTGGAAACACCATATATTTT; cdr3_aa: CASSLQGGGNTIYF
clone_size: NA; j_call: TRBJ2-5; v_call: TRBV9; d_call: NA; cdr3_length: 15; cdr3_nt: TGTGCCAGCAGCGGCAGGGGACTCCTGGGTGAGACCCAGTACTTC; cdr3_aa: CASSGRGLLGETQYF
clone_size: NA; j_call: TRBJ1-4; v_call: TRBV10-3; d_call: NA; cdr3_length: 14; cdr3_nt: TGTGCCATCAGTGAAGGGAAAGGGGATGAAAAACTGTTTTTT; cdr3_aa: CAISEGKGDEKLFF
clone_size: NA; j_call: TRBJ2-3; v_call: TRBV5-8; d_call: TRBD2; cdr3_length: 15; cdr3_nt: TGTGCCAGCAGCTTGACTAGCGACCGCACAGATACGCAGTATTTT; cdr3_aa: CASSLTSDRTDTQYF
clone_size: NA; j_call: TRBJ1-1; v_call: TRBV6-1; d_call: NA; cdr3_length: 16; cdr3_nt: TGTGCCAGCAGTGAAGGGCGGTGGGTGCGGAACACTGAAGCTTTCTTT; cdr3_aa: CASSEGRWVRNTEAFF
clone_size: NA; j_call: TRBJ2-1; v_call: TRBV11-3; d_call: TRBD2; cdr3_length: 14; cdr3_nt: TGTGCCAGCAGCTTGGCGGGAGGCTACAATGAGCAGTTCTTC; cdr3_aa: CASSLAGGYNEQFF
clone_size: once; j_call: TRBJ1-2; v_call: TRBV6-6; d_call: NA; cdr3_length: 13; cdr3_nt: TGTGCCAGCAGCCAGGATCCTAACTATGGCTACACCTTC; cdr3_aa: CASSQDPNYGYTF
clone_size: NA; j_call: TRBJ1-2; v_call: TRBV15; d_call: TRBD1; cdr3_length: 16; cdr3_nt: TGTGCCACCAGCAGAGTCCTGCTGCAGGGGGCGGGAGGCTACACCTTC; cdr3_aa: CATSRVLLQGAGGYTF
clone_size: NA; j_call: TRBJ1-1; v_call: TRBV27; d_call: NA; cdr3_length: 15; cdr3_nt: TGTGCCAGCAGTTTAAGGGAAAACAGAAACACTGAAGCTTTCTTT; cdr3_aa: CASSLRENRNTEAFF
clone_size: NA; j_call: TRBJ2-7; v_call: TRBV28; d_call: NA; cdr3_length: 11; cdr3_nt: TGTGCCAGCAGAACAGGGTACGAGCAGTACTTC; cdr3_aa: CASRTGYEQYF
clone_size: once; j_call: TRBJ2-1; v_call: TRBV4-1; d_call: NA; cdr3_length: 14; cdr3_nt: TGCGCCAGCAGCCAACCGGGACGATACAATGAGCAGTTCTTC; cdr3_aa: CASSQPGRYNEQFF
clone_size: NA; j_call: TRBJ2-3; v_call: TRBV27; d_call: TRBD2; cdr3_length: 11; cdr3_nt: TGTGCCAGCAGCCCCGGGAGGACGCAGTATTTT; cdr3_aa: CASSPGRTQYF
clone_size: NA; j_call: TRBJ2-7; v_call: TRBV7-6; d_call: TRBD1; cdr3_length: 13; cdr3_nt: TGTGCCAGCAGCCCGGGACAGGGGGCCGAGCAGTACTTC; cdr3_aa: CASSPGQGAEQYF
clone_size: NA; j_call: TRBJ2-1; v_call: TRBV27; d_call: NA; cdr3_length: 12; cdr3_nt: TGTGCCAGCCTGGGGTGGGGGAATGAGCAGTTCTTC; cdr3_aa: CASLGWGNEQFF
clone_size: NA; j_call: TRBJ1-5; v_call: TRBV29-1; d_call: TRBD1; cdr3_length: 15; cdr3_nt: TGCAGCGTTCCCGGGACAGGGGGCCTAGATCAGCCCCAGCATTTT; cdr3_aa: CSVPGTGGLDQPQHF
clone_size: NA; j_call: TRBJ2-7; v_call: TRBV27; d_call: TRBD2; cdr3_length: 17; cdr3_nt: TGTGCCAGCAGTGGAGGGACTAGCGCCGTGTCGTCGGGCGAGCAGTACTTC; cdr3_aa: CASSGGTSAVSSGEQYF
clone_size: NA; j_call: TRBJ2-3; v_call: TRBV18; d_call: TRBD2; cdr3_length: 14; cdr3_nt: TGTGCCAGCTCACCAGGACTAGCGGGAGATACGCAGTATTTT; cdr3_aa: CASSPGLAGDTQYF
clone_size: NA; j_call: TRBJ2-1; v_call: TRBV11-2; d_call: NA; cdr3_length: 15; cdr3_nt: TGTGCCAGCAGCAAGTTGGTCGGACGAGGGAATGAGCAGTTCTTC; cdr3_aa: CASSKLVGRGNEQFF
clone_size: NA; j_call: TRBJ2-5; v_call: TRBV7-9; d_call: TRBD1; cdr3_length: 15; cdr3_nt: TGTGCCAGCAGCTTTAAAGGGGGCCCCCAAGAGACCCAGTACTTC; cdr3_aa: CASSFKGGPQETQYF
clone_size: NA; j_call: TRBJ1-5; v_call: TRBV18; d_call: TRBD1; cdr3_length: 16; cdr3_nt: TGTGCCAGCTCCCAGGGACAGGGAGGGAACAATCAGCCCCAGCATTTT; cdr3_aa: CASSQGQGGNNQPQHF
clone_size: NA; j_call: TRBJ2-2; v_call: TRBV11-3; d_call: TRBD1; cdr3_length: 17; cdr3_nt: TGTGCCAGCAGCCCCTCAGACAGGGGGAATTGGACCGGGGAGCTGTTTTTT; cdr3_aa: CASSPSDRGNWTGELFF
clone_size: NA; j_call: TRBJ1-2; v_call: TRBV6-6; d_call: NA; cdr3_length: 15; cdr3_nt: TGTGCCAGCACCCTCAACGGGGGAGGGGAAGGCGGCTACACCTTC; cdr3_aa: CASTLNGGGEGGYTF
clone_size: once; j_call: TRBJ2-7; v_call: TRBV28; d_call: NA; cdr3_length: 16; cdr3_nt: TGTGCCAGCAGTGGCTTAGATACCCCAAGCTCCTACGAGCAGTACTTC; cdr3_aa: CASSGLDTPSSYEQYF
clone_size: NA; j_call: TRBJ2-6; v_call: TRBV5-1; d_call: NA; cdr3_length: 17; cdr3_nt: TGCGCCAGCAGCAACTACGCGGGGGCCTCTGGGGCCAACGTCCTGACTTTC; cdr3_aa: CASSNYAGASGANVLTF
clone_size: NA; j_call: TRBJ1-2; v_call: TRBV19; d_call: TRBD1; cdr3_length: 14; cdr3_nt: TGTGCCAGTACCTGGACAGGGGGTGACTATGGCTACACCTTC; cdr3_aa: CASTWTGGDYGYTF
clone_size: NA; j_call: TRBJ2-2; v_call: TRBV29-1; d_call: NA; cdr3_length: 13; cdr3_nt: TGCAGCGCGGAGACAGGGAGGCGCGGGGAGCTGTTTTTT; cdr3_aa: CSAETGRRGELFF
clone_size: NA; j_call: TRBJ1-5; v_call: TRBV27; d_call: NA; cdr3_length: 12; cdr3_nt: TGTGCCAGCGGAACAATCAATCAGCCCCAGCATTTT; cdr3_aa: CASGTINQPQHF
clone_size: NA; j_call: TRBJ2-7; v_call: TRBV6-5; d_call: TRBD1; cdr3_length: 14; cdr3_nt: TGTGCCAGCAGTCACAGACCAGGGGGCTACGAGCAGTACTTC; cdr3_aa: CASSHRPGGYEQYF